This TCR beta chain was sequenced in a study of blood T cell repertoires in COVID-19. Study details: In each case, the material was cDNA or gDNA derived from T cells, B-cell-depleted T cells, or PBMCs.

Participant ages covered roughly 18 to 90 years across about two dozen US areas. The CDR3 length is 13 residues. V was trimmed by 6 bases and J by 3 bases, leaving 12 bases between them. Germline-derived CDR1 and CDR2 are MNHEY and SMNVEV (reference sequence). TCRdb keeps only in-frame clones here, not all; method: immunoSEQ multiplex PCR. This table has about 330,000 clones, under 95% appearing once. The sequence came from a woman aged 25 to 39 who had recovered from COVID-19. The sequenced material came from PBMCs or T cells enriched from blood (not recorded which). The gene calls are TRBV27 and TRBJ2-7; D possibly corresponds to TRBD1 (5 bases). DNA for the CDR3: TGTGCCAGCAGCCACGGAGACAGCTACGAGCAGTACTTC. Translating gives CASSHGDSYEQYF.